Presented here are 20 T cell receptor beta chains from one specimen sequenced in a study of radiation and T cells in renal cell carcinoma. Repertoires were generated with immunoSEQ multiplex PCR, while TCRdb's copy carries only in-frame clones and drops some. The sample yields roughly 150,000 clones, less than 90% seen once. The time point is: baseline pretreatment blood. Noted treatment: 15 Gy SBRT to primary tumor, nephrectomy 4 weeks later. This material consisted of blood, taken from a patient whose treatment included radiotherapy and nephrectomy. Receptor source: a woman aged 65 to 85 with renal cell carcinoma.

This rearrangement joins TRBV7-2 to TRBJ1-4; possible D gene TRBD1, 6 bases. Germline values: CDR1 SGHTA, CDR2 FQGNSA. V shed 2 bases and J shed 14 bases, with 15 bases lying between them. The CDR3 sequence is 13 residues long. The CDR3 spells CASSLIQGRLLFF. The CDR3 coding sequence is TGTGCCAGCAGCTTAATCCAGGGGCGCCTGCTGTTTTTT.

This chain joins TRBV5-1 and TRBJ1-6; perhaps TRBD1 as D (6 bases). The CDR3 loop spans 14 amino acids. Germline CDR1 reads SGHRS; CDR2 reads YFSETQ. Trimming left V 4 bases short and J 7 bases short, with 12 bases between. The CDR3 bases are TGCGCCAGCAGCGCCCAGGGGTCAAATTCACCCCTCCACTTT. This gives the protein CASSAQGSNSPLHF.

The chain carries TRBV7-9 and TRBJ1-2, with 7 nucleotides matching TRBD1. The CDR3 length is 16 residues. The junction had 8 bases not matched to a gene; V was cut back by 4 bases and J by 0 bases. Germline V gene data show CDR1 as SEHNR and CDR2 as FQNEAQ (reference sequence). The CDR3 reads CASSSAGGSANYGYTF. CDR3 nucleotides: TGTGCCAGCAGCTCGGCAGGGGGAAGTGCTAACTATGGCTACACCTTC.

This sequence joins TRBV10-3 and TRBJ2-2; D is undetermined. Germline V gives CDR1 ENHRY, CDR2 SYGVKD. CDR3 length: 11 residues. V shed 2 bases and J shed 7 bases, with 2 bases lying between them. CDR3 coding DNA: TGTGCCATCAGTGAGATCGGGGAGCTGTTTTTT. Amino acids: CAISEIGELFF.

The chain recombines TRBV4-3 with TRBJ1-3, with no clear D. There are 16 residues in the CDR3. CDR1 and CDR2 from the germline V gene are LGHNA and YSLEER. Trimming removed 0 bases from V and 0 bases from J, with 9 bases in between. The CDR3 loop reads CASSQDRRFSGNTIYF. CDR3 nucleotide sequence: TGCGCCAGCAGCCAAGATCGGCGGTTCTCTGGAAACACCATATATTTT.

V gene TRBV6-5 combines with J gene TRBJ2-7, with 7 bases lining up with TRBD1. Per the germline V gene, CDR1 is MNHEY and CDR2 is SVGAGI. The CDR3 extends over 13 amino acids. V lost 6 bases and J lost 6; bases outside the gene matches: 8. The CDR3 nucleotides read TGTGCCAGCAGACCTACCGACAGGGTCGAGCAGTACTTC. This codes for CASRPTDRVEQYF.

The rearrangement links TRBV7-9 to TRBJ2-3; TRBD1 agrees at 8 bases. Looked up from germline, CDR1 is SEHNR and CDR2 is FQNEAQ (reference sequence). Trimming removed 6 bases from V and 1 base from J; junction bases left unmatched: 6. CDR3 length equals 15 residues. This CDR3 reads CASRSDRGGTDTQYF. In DNA, the CDR3 is TGTGCCAGCAGATCCGACAGGGGTGGCACAGATACGCAGTATTTT.

This clone has a single count. V usage is TRBV5-4 and J usage is TRBJ2-3, with D perhaps assigned TRBD1 or TRBD2 (7 bases each). Germline V gives CDR1 SGHNT, CDR2 YYREEE (reference sequence). This CDR3 is 16 amino acids long. Trimming removed 4 bases at V and 5 bases at J, with 20 bases between. The CDR3 region has the DNA TGTGCCAGCAGCCAAGAAGGGGGAGGGGGCGGAGATACGCAGTATTTT. It specifies CASSQEGGGGGDTQYF.

The CDR3 here is CASSLGQGRSLTEAFF. CDR3 nucleotides: TGTGCCAGCAGCTTGGGACAGGGAAGGTCCCTCACTGAAGCTTTCTTT. The rearrangement joins TRBV5-8 to TRBJ1-1, with 7 nucleotides matching TRBD1. The trim removed 0 bases at V and 4 bases at J, leaving 9 bases unmatched. Germline V gene data show CDR1 as SGHTS and CDR2 as YDEGEE. CDR3 length: 16 amino acids. Combining the CDR3 with reference TRBV5-8 and TRBJ1-1 gives the whole variable domain EAGVTQSPTHLIKTRGQQATLRCSPISGHTSVYWYQQALGLGLQFLLWYDEGEERNRGNFPPRFSGRQFPNYSSELNVNALELEDSALYLCASSLGQGRSLTEAFFGQGTRLTVV.

The table lists this clone with a count of one. J is TRBJ2-7 and V is TRBV30, with 8 nucleotides matching TRBD1. V lost 2 bases to trimming and J lost 3 bases; unmatched junction nucleotides: 3. Germline values: CDR1 GTSNPN, CDR2 SVGIG (reference sequence). The CDR3 spans 13 residues. CDR3 nucleotides: TGTGCCTGGAGTCCCGGACAGGGCTACGAGCAGTACTTC. Protein sequence: CAWSPGQGYEQYF.

The chain links TRBV9 to TRBJ2-1; 7 bases line up with TRBD2. Germline-derived CDR1 and CDR2 are SGDLS and YYNGEE. V was clipped by 3 bases and J by 7 bases; unmatched bases: 13. This CDR3 is 16 amino acids long. The CDR3, as DNA: TGTGCCAGCAGCGGACAGCGACTAGCCTCTGGGAATGAGCAGTTCTTC. Its translation: CASSGQRLASGNEQFF.

The chain uses TRBV4-3 and TRBJ1-1; D perhaps matches TRBD1 (5 bases). V lost 1 base to trimming and J lost 1 base, with 7 bases between them. The CDR3 extends over 14 amino acids. Germline values: CDR1 LGHNA, CDR2 YSLEER. For the CDR3, the DNA is TGCGCCAGCAGCCAAGGACAGACGAACACTGAAGCTTTCTTT. This sequence encodes CASSQGQTNTEAFF.

The gene calls are TRBV7-2 and TRBJ2-7, with D perhaps matching TRBD1 or TRBD2 (6 bases each). Germline CDR1 SGHTA, CDR2 FQGNSA. V gave up 3 bases and J gave up 2 bases, with 11 bases separating them. The CDR3 extends over 14 amino acids. The chain's CDR3 is CASSFRGGTYEQYF. As DNA, the CDR3 is TGTGCCAGCAGCTTCAGAGGGGGGACCTACGAGCAGTACTTC. The full variable domain, completed using reference TRBV7-2 and TRBJ2-7, is GAGVSQSPSNKVTEKGKDVELRCDPISGHTALYWYRQSLGQGLEFLIYFQGNSAPDKSGLPSDRFSAERTGGSVSTLTIQRTQQEDSAVYLCASSFRGGTYEQYFGPGTRLTVT.

V is TRBV2 and J is TRBJ1-1; 7 bases align to TRBD1. V dropped 5 bases and J dropped 2; count of bases not matched to a gene: 2. The CDR3 has 13 amino acids. Germline V CDR1 and CDR2: SNHLY, FYNNEI. The CDR3 here is CASSYRGNTEAFF. CDR3 in DNA: TGTGCCAGCAGTTACAGGGGAAACACTGAAGCTTTCTTT. Drawing the rest from reference TRBV2 and TRBJ1-1, the complete variable domain is EPEVTQTPSHQVTQMGQEVILRCVPISNHLYFYWYRQILGQKVEFLVSFYNNEISEKSEIFDDQFSVERPDGSNFTLKIRSTKLEDSAMYFCASSYRGNTEAFFGQGTRLTVV.

This rearrangement joins TRBV9 to TRBJ1-3; D gene uncertain. The CDR3 length is 15 residues. Germline V gives CDR1 SGDLS, CDR2 YYNGEE. Trimming pared 4 bases from V and 0 bases from J, leaving 11 bases between. The CDR3 DNA sequence: TGTGCCAGCAGCCCCAGAAGCATCTCTGGAAACACCATATATTTT. Protein product: CASSPRSISGNTIYF.

The genes are TRBV28 and TRBJ1-4, with TRBD1 identical over 8 bases. The CDR3 runs to 14 residues. Trimming at V came to 5 bases and at J to 6 bases, leaving 5 bases not matched to a gene. CDR1 is MDHEN and CDR2 is SYDVKM in the germline V gene. This CDR3 is CASSRTGGDEKLFF. CDR3 coding DNA: TGTGCCAGCAGTCGTACAGGGGGAGATGAAAAACTGTTTTTT.

This clone has more than one count but fewer than ten. The chain employs TRBV15 and TRBJ2-7, with unresolved D. Germline assignment: CDR1 LNHNV and CDR2 YYDKDF (reference sequence). The length of the CDR3 is 12 residues. Between the trimmed V and J ends, which lost 1 base and 5 bases, there was a span of 6 bases. The CDR3, as DNA: TGTGCCACCAGCAGAGTCCCGGACGAGCAGTACTTC. Amino acids: CATSRVPDEQYF. The variable domain in full, with the rest retrieved from reference TRBV15 and TRBJ2-7, is DAMVIQNPRYQVTQFGKPVTLSCSQTLNHNVMYWYQQKSSQAPKLLFHYYDKDFNNEADTPDNFQSRRPNTSFCFLDIRSPGLGDTAMYLCATSRVPDEQYFGPGTRLTVT.

V and J are TRBV11-3 and TRBJ1-2; D is uncertain. The V gene lost 2 bases and the J gene lost 3 bases, with 13 bases spanning the gap. The CDR3 sequence is 15 residues long. Germline V gene data show CDR1 as SGHNT and CDR2 as YENEEA. The DNA for the CDR3 is TGTGCCAGCAGCTTAATTGCGCGATATGACTATGGCTACACCTTC. It yields the protein CASSLIARYDYGYTF.

The V call is TRBV10-3, the J call TRBJ2-3, with TRBD2 identical over 14 bases. V lost 7 bases, J lost 3 bases, and 3 bases stayed unmatched. Germline assignment: CDR1 ENHRY and CDR2 SYGVKD. The length of the CDR3 is 15 residues. As DNA, the CDR3 is TGTGCCATCACCGGACTAGCGGGGGGTACAGATACGCAGTATTTT. Translation gives CAITGLAGGTDTQYF.

CDR3 loop: CASSLEQNNSPLHF. Written as DNA, the CDR3 is TGCGCCAGCAGCTTGGAACAGAATAATTCACCCCTCCACTTT. The chain combines TRBV5-1 with TRBJ1-6; D gene uncertain. V was clipped by 0 bases and J by 5 bases, with 6 bases between them. Germline V lookup: CDR1 SGHRS, CDR2 YFSETQ. The CDR3 has 14 residues. The full variable domain, with the rest looked up from reference TRBV5-1 and TRBJ1-6, is KAGVTQTPRYLIKTRGQQVTLSCSPISGHRSVSWYQQTPGQGLQFLFEYFSETQRNKGNFPGRFSGRQFSNSRSEMNVSTLELGDSALYLCASSLEQNNSPLHFGNGTRLTVT.